The 27 T cell receptor beta chains below all came from one sample that was sequenced in a study of T cells in Graves' hyperthyroidism and ophthalmopathy. Regions amplified from RNA transcripts were the TCR beta CDR3 regions. With the HTBI primer set, the TCR CDR3 went through a first round of RT-PCR. TCRdb used MiXCR to reprocess the multiplex PCR reads, holding one entry per CDR3 protein. The sample has 300,000 to 500,000 distinct CDR3 sequences, more than 12% seen once. The sequenced sample was blood. The receptor set was obtained from a man in his fifties with Graves' ophthalmopathy.

This clonotype has a count of ten or more. V is TRBV10-2 and J is TRBJ2-3; D is ambiguous. CDR1 and CDR2 (germline): WSHSY, SAAADI. Trimming cost V 4 bases and J 5 bases, with 10 bases left between them. CDR3 length equals 13 residues. In nucleotides, the CDR3 is TGCGCCAGCAGTGCCGTGAGGTTAGATACGCAGTATTTT. Encoded protein: CASSAVRLDTQYF.

On this clonotype itself: This clone may be a read error of a much larger clone one base away. The chain couples TRBV2 to TRBJ1-1, with unresolved D. Germline V gives CDR1 SNHLY, CDR2 FYNNEI. There are 13 residues in the CDR3. V lost 3 bases and J lost 1, with 6 bases in between. CDR3 loop: CASSDLENTEAFF. The CDR3 DNA sequence: TGTGCCAGCAGTGACCTGGAGAACACTGAAGCTTTCTTT.

This clonotype has just one count. A much larger clonotype is one base distant, so this may be a read error. This sequence joins TRBV12-3 or TRBV12-4 and TRBJ1-5; a weak D match, TRBD1 (5 bases). The CDR3 totals 14 residues. The CDR3 sequence: CASSLIRGTQPRHF. The CDR3 nucleotides are TGTGCCAGCAGTTTAATACGGGGGACCCAGCCCCGGCATTTT.

This clonotype was observed at least ten times. V and J are TRBV13 and TRBJ2-1; a weak D match, TRBD2 (6 bases). The CDR3 has 15 residues. With 5 bases removed from V and 0 bases from J, the gap between germline ends came to 11 bases. Per the germline V gene, CDR1 is PRHDT and CDR2 is FYEKMQ (reference sequence). The CDR3 reads CASSRDLSSYNEQFF. The CDR3 bases are TGTGCCAGCAGCCGGGACTTGAGCTCCTACAATGAGCAGTTCTTC.

On this clonotype itself: This may arise from a read error, as a much more abundant clone is one base away. The rearrangement uses TRBV4-1 and TRBJ2-7; the match to TRBD2 covers 8 bases. The DNA end favors TRBJ2-1, so the J call may be wrong. CDR1 is MGHRA and CDR2 is YSYEKL in the germline V gene. The CDR3 runs to 18 residues. The DNA for the CDR3 is TGCGCCAGCAGCCAAGCTCCTCCGGGACTAGGTTCCCCCTACGAGCAGTTCTTC. Protein: CASSQAPPGLGSPYEQFF.

This clonotype has a handful of counts. The gene calls are TRBV29-1 and TRBJ2-2; D gene uncertain. CDR3 length: 15 residues. Germline V CDR1 and CDR2: SQVTM, ANQGSEA. Trimming shortened V by 0 bases and J by 3 bases, and 11 bases separated the two germline ends. DNA of the CDR3: TGCAGCGTTGAAGATGCTGGAGCCGACACCGGGGAGCTGTTTTTT. Protein sequence: CSVEDAGADTGELFF.

This clonotype was detected many times. This chain joins TRBV2 and TRBJ2-5; the match to TRBD1 covers 12 bases. The CDR3 is 16 amino acids. V shed 7 bases and J 5 bases; nucleotides not matched to a gene: 11. Germline V gene lookup returns CDR1 SNHLY and CDR2 FYNNEI. Here the CDR3 reads CASTDPGQGAGETQYF. The CDR3 DNA is TGTGCCAGCACCGACCCGGGACAGGGGGCCGGGGAGACCCAGTACTTC. Based on the CDR3 plus reference TRBV2 and TRBJ2-5, the full variable domain is EPEVTQTPSHQVTQMGQEVILRCVPISNHLYFYWYRQILGQKVEFLVSFYNNEISEKSEIFDDQFSVERPDGSNFTLKIRSTKLEDSAMYFCASTDPGQGAGETQYFGPGTRLLVL.

There are many counts of this clonotype. The chain combines TRBV6-1 with TRBJ2-7; 13 nucleotides line up with TRBD2. V lost 6 bases, J lost 5 bases, and 7 bases stayed unmatched. CDR3 length: 15 residues. CDR1 MNHNS and CDR2 SASEGT come from the germline V gene. This CDR3 reads CASRALAGGPHEQYF. DNA for the CDR3: TGTGCCAGCAGGGCACTAGCGGGAGGGCCCCACGAGCAGTACTTC.

This clonotype was detected many times. The chain has TRBV20-1 and TRBJ2-3, with TRBD2 identical over 11 bases. The CDR3 has 15 residues. Germline V gene lookup returns CDR1 DFQATT and CDR2 SNEGSKA (reference sequence). The V gene end was trimmed by 6 bases and the J gene end by 7 bases; junction bases not matched to a gene: 12. The CDR3 coding sequence is TGCAGTGCGCCACGTAGCGGGAGGGACCTGTATACGCAGTATTTT. Translation: CSAPRSGRDLYTQYF.

In its sample, this clonotype was seen a few times. The chain couples TRBV7-9 to TRBJ1-4; 10 bases are shared with TRBD1. V was pared by 5 bases and J by 7 bases, with 10 bases of the junction left unmatched. Germline CDR1 reads SEHNR; CDR2 reads FQNEAQ (reference sequence). The CDR3 length is 16 residues. CDR3 coding DNA: TGTGCCAGCAGCCCTGGGACAGGGGTTAGTTTTGAAAAACTGTTTTTT. Protein sequence: CASSPGTGVSFEKLFF.

On this clonotype: Given a much more abundant clone one base away, this may be a read error. CDR3 nucleotides: TGTACCAGCAGCTCACGGGACTTAGCTAACTATGGCTACACCTTC. It specifies CTSSSRDLANYGYTF. The chain links TRBV6-1 to TRBJ1-2; a possible D gene is TRBD1 (5 bases). The V gene's germline CDR1 is MNHNS and CDR2 SASEGT. There are 15 residues in the CDR3.

The chain is built from TRBV10-1 and TRBJ2-1; D is possibly TRBD1 or TRBD2 (5 bases each). In germline, CDR1 is WNHNN, CDR2 SYGVQD (reference sequence). Trimming removed 6 bases at V and 11 bases at J, with 20 bases between. The CDR3 totals 14 residues. DNA of the CDR3: TGCGCCAGCAGACCCACCCAGGGAAGCGGTCAGCAGTTCTTC. Residues: CASRPTQGSGQQFF.

This clonotype was detected only a few times. This chain connects TRBV20-1 to TRBJ2-1, with TRBD2 identical over 9 bases. After removal of 6 bases from V and 6 bases from J, the junction contained 6 bases not matched to a gene. There are 13 residues in the CDR3. Germline loops: CDR1 DFQATT, CDR2 SNEGSKA (reference sequence). CDR3 sequence reads: CSAPLAGVNEQFF. Written as DNA, the CDR3 is TGCAGTGCCCCATTAGCGGGAGTCAATGAGCAGTTCTTC.

V and J are TRBV18 and TRBJ2-7, with a possible D match to TRBD1 (6 bases). From germline, CDR1 is KGHSH and CDR2 LQKENI. There are 16 residues in the CDR3. V lost 0 bases and J lost 2, with 14 bases in between. CDR3 protein: CASSPPGGIRTYEQYF. CDR3 coding DNA: TGTGCCAGCTCACCACCAGGGGGTATCAGGACCTACGAGCAGTACTTC.

This clonotype was recorded at least ten times. The rearrangement joins TRBV3-1 to TRBJ2-7; 9 bases map to TRBD2. The CDR3 runs 15 residues. The V gene's germline CDR1 is LGHDT and CDR2 YNNKEL (reference sequence). J gave up 6 bases and V 1 base, and 7 bases lay outside the gene matches. CDR3 sequence reads: CASSQVAGGPFEQYF. The CDR3 DNA reads TGTGCCAGCAGCCAAGTTGCGGGAGGGCCTTTCGAGCAGTACTTC.

Many counts were recorded for this clonotype. The rearrangement joins TRBV20-1 to TRBJ2-5; weak D call: TRBD2 (6 bases). CDR3 length: 14 amino acids. Germline loops: CDR1 DFQATT, CDR2 SNEGSKA (reference sequence). V was trimmed by 5 bases and J by 4 bases, leaving 17 bases between them. The CDR3 DNA is TGCAGTGCTGTTGGGGGAGGCTCGTCAGAGACCCAGTACTTC. This translates into CSAVGGGSSETQYF.

This clonotype was counted ten times or more. This chain uses TRBV12-3 or TRBV12-4 with TRBJ1-2, with TRBD1 matching over 8 bases. V lost 5 bases, J lost 2 bases, and 10 bases stayed unmatched. The CDR3 is 16 amino acids. The CDR3 is CASSPLPGGANYGYTF. Written as DNA, the CDR3 is TGTGCCAGCAGTCCGCTACCAGGGGGCGCGAACTATGGCTACACCTTC.

This clonotype was seen ten or more times. The DNA for the CDR3 is TGTGCCAGCTCACTCGGGGACAGGGGCCAAGAGACCCAGTACTTC. It codes for CASSLGDRGQETQYF. The chain recombines TRBV18 with TRBJ2-5; 10 nucleotides agree with TRBD1. V dropped 4 bases and J dropped 1; count of bases not matched to a gene: 3. The CDR3 contains 15 residues. The germline gives CDR1 KGHSH, CDR2 LQKENI.

The V call is TRBV19, the J call TRBJ2-7; D unclear. This CDR3 has 11 amino acids. Germline V CDR1 and CDR2: LNHDA, SQIVND (reference sequence). With 4 bases removed from V and 4 bases from J, the gap between germline ends came to 5 bases. The CDR3 reads CASSSMYEQYF. The CDR3 DNA is TGTGCCAGTAGTAGTATGTACGAGCAGTACTTC.

This clonotype came up many times. The chain carries TRBV7-8 and TRBJ2-6; D perhaps matches TRBD2 (5 bases). There are 20 residues in the CDR3. Germline loops: CDR1 SGHVS, CDR2 FQNEAQ. V lost 0 bases and J lost 2, with 20 bases in between. This CDR3 is CASSLARGGRQDAGANVLTF. Written as DNA, the CDR3 is TGTGCCAGCAGCTTAGCGAGAGGAGGCCGCCAAGATGCTGGGGCCAACGTCCTGACTTTC.

This clonotype was counted a few times. The genes are TRBV7-9 and TRBJ2-3, with 7 bases identical to TRBD1. Germline V lookup: CDR1 SEHNR, CDR2 FQNEAQ (reference sequence). The CDR3 is 16 amino acids. The trim removed 5 bases at V and 1 base at J, leaving 9 bases unmatched. The DNA of the CDR3 is TGTGCCAGCAGCCCACACAGGGGCGGAGGCACAGATACGCAGTATTTT. Residues: CASSPHRGGGTDTQYF.

This chain connects TRBV6-1 to TRBJ1-4; unclear D gene. Germline values: CDR1 MNHNS, CDR2 SASEGT. Trimming shortened V by 0 bases and J by 7 bases, and 6 bases separated the two germline ends. The CDR3 has 13 residues. The CDR3 spells CASSEAPGEKLFF. The CDR3 DNA reads TGTGCCAGCAGTGAAGCCCCGGGTGAAAAACTGTTTTTT.

In this sample, this clonotype turned up a few times. This chain uses TRBV27 with TRBJ2-1; 8 bases fit TRBD2. Trimming cost V 7 bases and J 7 bases; bases outside gene matches: 3. This CDR3 spans 12 amino acids. Germline CDR1 MNHEY, CDR2 SMNVEV (reference sequence). The CDR3 DNA reads as TGTGCCAGCACGGCGGGGGGTAATGAGCAGTTCTTC. Amino acids: CASTAGGNEQFF.

There are a few counts of this clonotype. The chain uses TRBV28 and TRBJ1-5; possibly TRBD1 for D (5 bases). Trimming took off 8 bases at V and 4 bases at J, with 15 bases between the two ends. The length of the CDR3 is 14 residues. From germline, CDR1 is MDHEN and CDR2 SYDVKM. The DNA for the CDR3 is TGTGCCAGCGGAAAGAGGGGTCTAAATCAGCCCCAGCATTTT. Translating it yields CASGKRGLNQPQHF.

This chain connects TRBV10-1 to TRBJ2-1, with D perhaps TRBD1 (6 bases). Germline lookup yields CDR1 WNHNN and CDR2 SYGVQD (reference sequence). The CDR3 runs to 14 residues. V was trimmed by 4 bases and J by 7 bases, leaving 14 bases between them. The DNA of the CDR3 is TGCGCCAGCAGTGGTATGGGGGCGCTGAATGAGCAGTTCTTC. It translates to CASSGMGALNEQFF.

The chain uses TRBV14 and TRBJ2-1, with D unresolved. This CDR3 spans 14 amino acids. V lost 4 bases, J lost 3 bases, and 10 bases lay in between. Germline V CDR1 and CDR2: SGHDN, FVKESK. The chain's CDR3 is CASSRQGVYNEQFF. Written as DNA, the CDR3 is TGTGCCAGCAGCCGTCAAGGAGTCTACAATGAGCAGTTCTTC.

This clonotype was counted a single time. The rearrangement joins TRBV6-2 or TRBV6-3 to TRBJ2-3, with 9 nucleotides matching TRBD2. The CDR3 is 19 residues long. After removal of 2 bases from V and 1 base from J, the junction contained 13 bases not matched to a gene. Germline CDR1 and CDR2: MNHEY and SVGEGT. Written as DNA, the CDR3 is TGTGCCAGCAGTTACAGCCATGGCGGGAGGGCCATTGGCACAGATACGCAGTATTTT. Its protein product is CASSYSHGGRAIGTDTQYF.